The 23 T cell receptor beta chains reported below all come from one sample, sequenced in a study of glioma-infiltrating T cells. Amplification of TCR alpha and beta CDR3 regions from RNA used iRepertoire nested multiplex PCR. TCRdb ran MiXCR on the multiplex PCR reads and lists one entry per CDR3 protein. The sample shows 45,000 or so distinct CDR3 sequences, approximately 20% of them seen only once. Input material: glioma tissue, nonneoplastic brain tissue, or PBMCs (not recorded which). The receptors here all came from a human donor with low-grade glioma or glioblastoma, undergoing nonglioma brain surgery, or in good health (not recorded which).

With regard to this clonotype: A much larger clone lies one base from this, so it may be a read error. V usage is TRBV7-9 and J usage is TRBJ1-3; TRBD1 matches 7 bases. CDR1 is SEHNR and CDR2 is FQNEAQ in the germline V gene (reference sequence). The CDR3 has 14 amino acids. DNA of the CDR3: TGTGCCGGCAGCGAACAGGGGACTGGAAACACCATATATTTT. This encodes CAGSEQGTGNTIYF.

This clonotype has at least ten counts. The chain is built from TRBV7-2 and TRBJ2-3; D unresolved. Per germline, CDR1 SGHTA and CDR2 FQGNSA. The CDR3 loop spans 13 amino acids. Trimming took off 7 bases at V and 1 base at J, with 9 bases between the two ends. The CDR3 is CASNTYRTDTQYF. The CDR3 nucleotides are TGTGCCAGCAATACGTATCGCACAGATACGCAGTATTTT. The full variable domain, with the rest looked up from reference TRBV7-2 and TRBJ2-3, is GAGVSQSPSNKVTEKGKDVELRCDPISGHTALYWYRQSLGQGLEFLIYFQGNSAPDKSGLPSDRFSAERTGGSVSTLTIQRTQQEDSAVYLCASNTYRTDTQYFGPGTRLTVL.

Details on this clonotype: It may be a read error: a sequence one base away is much more abundant. The rearrangement joins TRBV27 to TRBJ2-3; no definite D call. The CDR3 has 13 amino acids. Germline lookup yields CDR1 MNHEY and CDR2 SMNVEV (reference sequence). The DNA for the CDR3 is TGTGCCAGCAGCCAAACCCGCGCAGATACGCGGTATTTT. Amino acids: CASSQTRADTRYF.

In this sample, this clonotype turned up many times. V is TRBV19 and J is TRBJ1-1; perhaps TRBD1 as D (5 bases). V was trimmed by 6 bases and J by 1 base, leaving 12 bases between them. The germline gives CDR1 LNHDA, CDR2 SQIVND (reference sequence). The CDR3 contains 14 residues. The CDR3 loop reads CASSPGTSNTEAFF. The CDR3 nucleotides are TGTGCCAGTAGCCCCGGGACTTCGAACACTGAAGCTTTCTTT.

Comment on this clonotype: A read error may explain this, as a much larger clone is one base away. This rearrangement joins TRBV19 to TRBJ1-5; a weak D match, TRBD1 (5 bases). The CDR3 consists of 17 residues. Germline lookup yields CDR1 LNHDA and CDR2 SQIVND (reference sequence). CDR3 sequence reads: CASSTPREGLSNQTQHF. DNA for the CDR3: TGTGCCAGTAGCACCCCCAGGGAGGGATTGAGCAATCAGACCCAGCATTTT.

In its sample, this clonotype was seen many times. The V call is TRBV6-1, the J call TRBJ2-1; D may be TRBD1 (6 bases). The CDR3 sequence is 15 residues long. Looked up from germline, CDR1 is MNHNS and CDR2 is SASEGT. Trimming shortened V by 5 bases and J by 8 bases, and 19 bases separated the two germline ends. CDR3 sequence (DNA): TGTGCCAGCAGTCGGACAGAAGGGGGATTTCATGAGCAGTTCTTC. This codes for CASSRTEGGFHEQFF.

This clonotype was seen many times. The chain couples TRBV3-1 to TRBJ1-1; possible D gene TRBD1, 5 bases. The CDR3 loop spans 16 amino acids. Looked up from germline, CDR1 is LGHDT and CDR2 is YNNKEL (reference sequence). Deletions cut 1 base from V and 0 bases from J, with 12 bases between. The CDR3 region has the DNA TGTGCCAGCAGCCAAGCGGAAGGGGCGCTGAACACTGAAGCTTTCTTT. This translates into CASSQAEGALNTEAFF.

This clonotype came up a few times. This chain uses TRBV4-1 with TRBJ2-4, with D perhaps matching TRBD1 (6 bases). The CDR3 consists of 15 residues. V was cut by 5 bases and J by 6 bases, with 17 bases left in between. Germline V gene data show CDR1 as MGHRA and CDR2 as YSYEKL. CDR3 residues: CASSARQGTLNIQYF. The CDR3 DNA reads TGCGCCAGCAGCGCGCGCCAGGGGACCTTAAACATTCAGTACTTC.

This clonotype was seen at least ten times. This chain links TRBV27 with TRBJ1-2; 8 positions agree with TRBD1. The CDR3 length is 17 residues. The V gene's germline CDR1 is MNHEY and CDR2 SMNVEV (reference sequence). The trim removed 7 bases at V and 0 bases at J, leaving 13 bases unmatched. The CDR3 DNA is TGTGCCAGCAAGCCGGGACAGGAGACTTTACCTAACTATGGCTACACCTTC. Encoded protein: CASKPGQETLPNYGYTF.

At least ten counts were recorded for this clonotype. The chain carries TRBV20-1 and TRBJ1-2; 7 nucleotides line up with TRBD1. Unmatched junction bases numbered 12, after V lost 2 bases and J lost 9 bases. The CDR3 sequence is 14 residues long. Germline assignment: CDR1 DFQATT and CDR2 SNEGSKA (reference sequence). DNA for the CDR3: TGCAGTGCTAGAAATACAGGGGCGGAGGGTAGCTACACCTTC. Its protein product is CSARNTGAEGSYTF.

This clonotype has a count of ten or more. The chain combines TRBV28 with TRBJ1-3; D is unclear. The germline V gene encodes CDR1 MDHEN and CDR2 SYDVKM. The CDR3 consists of 17 residues. V gave up 1 base and J gave up 11 bases, with 24 bases separating them. CDR3 in amino acids: CASSLYSIGSGAYPIYF. The DNA for the CDR3 is TGTGCCAGCAGTTTATACAGTATTGGCTCTGGAGCATACCCCATATATTTT.

This clonotype was detected ten times or more. V gene TRBV27 combines with J gene TRBJ2-3, with TRBD2 as a possible D gene (5 bases). Germline assignment: CDR1 MNHEY and CDR2 SMNVEV (reference sequence). The CDR3 has 14 residues. V lost 1 base to trimming and J lost 1 base, with 6 bases between them. CDR3 region: CASSLFSGTDTQYF. CDR3 coding DNA: TGTGCCAGCAGTTTATTTAGCGGCACAGATACGCAGTATTTT.

This clonotype was observed many times. V and J are TRBV5-1 and TRBJ1-5; D perhaps matches TRBD1 (5 bases). The CDR3 is 14 residues long. In germline, CDR1 is SGHRS, CDR2 YFSETQ. Trimming pared 4 bases from V and 1 base from J, leaving 9 bases between. CDR3 residues: CASSPSGSNQPQHF. The CDR3 coding sequence is TGCGCCAGCAGCCCTTCAGGGAGCAATCAGCCCCAGCATTTT.

A note on this clonotype: A much more abundant neighbour one base away suggests this may be a read error. V is TRBV4-2 and J is TRBJ1-5; D perhaps matches TRBD1 (6 bases). Germline CDR1 is LGHNA and CDR2 is YNFKEQ. CDR3 length equals 15 residues. The CDR3 sequence: CARSQEGRGGQPQHF. CDR3 nucleotides: TGTGCCAGAAGCCAAGAAGGCAGGGGAGGACAGCCCCAGCATTTT.

This clonotype is categorized as medium-sized. The rearrangement joins TRBV7-9 to TRBJ1-1, with D unclear. CDR3 size: 12 residues. CDR1 is SEHNR, CDR2 FQNEAQ, per germline (reference sequence). Trimming left V 4 bases short and J 6 bases short, with 9 bases between. CDR3 DNA: TGTGCCAGCAGCTCGGGATGGGCTGAAGCTTTCTTT. Translating gives CASSSGWAEAFF.

The table lists this clonotype with many counts. The V and J genes are TRBV28 and TRBJ2-5; either TRBD1 or TRBD2 may fit D (5 bases each). V was cut by 5 bases and J by 4 bases, with 14 bases left in between. The length of the CDR3 is 14 residues. Germline V gene lookup returns CDR1 MDHEN and CDR2 SYDVKM. In nucleotides, the CDR3 is TGTGCCAGCAGTGGCTTCGGGGCCCTAGAGACCCAGTACTTC. This encodes CASSGFGALETQYF.

Of note for this clonotype: This clone may be a read error of a much larger clone one base away. CDR3 in DNA: TGCGCCAGCAGCTTGGCCGGGACTAGGCCCAATGAGCAGTTCTTC. Translated: CASSLAGTRPNEQFF. The chain links TRBV5-1 to TRBJ2-1; 8 bases match TRBD2. The CDR3 consists of 15 residues. Germline V gene sequence: CDR1 SGHRS, CDR2 YFSETQ. Unmatched junction bases numbered 5, after V lost 0 bases and J lost 6 bases.

The rearrangement uses TRBV14 and TRBJ2-1; D call uncertain. Germline loops: CDR1 SGHDN, CDR2 FVKESK. The length of the CDR3 is 16 residues. V dropped 4 bases and J dropped 6 bases, with 19 bases sitting between them. CDR3 residues: CASSLLLDSLRNEQFF. CDR3 nucleotides: TGTGCCAGCAGCCTACTCCTAGATTCACTACGCAATGAGCAGTTCTTC.

This clonotype was observed many times. J is TRBJ2-3 and V is TRBV6-1; D remains unclear. The CDR3 length is 12 residues. V was cut by 6 bases and J by 4 bases, with 8 bases left in between. Germline CDR1 MNHNS, CDR2 SASEGT. CDR3 residues: CASRSPSDTQYF. The CDR3 bases are TGTGCCAGCAGGTCTCCGTCAGATACGCAGTATTTT.

In its sample, this clonotype was seen many times. The rearrangement joins TRBV11-3 to TRBJ1-1; possible D gene TRBD1, 6 bases. CDR1 and CDR2 (germline): SGHNT, YENEEA. V was trimmed by 5 bases and J by 10 bases, leaving 17 bases between them. This CDR3 has 13 residues. CDR3 DNA sequence: TGTGCCAGCAGCCCCACCGCCGGGGGGCCAGCTTTCTTT. It translates to CASSPTAGGPAFF.

V gene TRBV6-1 combines with J gene TRBJ2-6, with D perhaps matching TRBD1 (6 bases). The V and J ends lost 4 bases and 4 bases respectively, with 14 bases between them. Germline V gene data show CDR1 as MNHNS and CDR2 as SASEGT. The CDR3 loop spans 16 amino acids. Written as DNA, the CDR3 is TGTGCCAGCAGTGCTAATAGGGGGTCCGGGGCCAACGTCCTGACTTTC. Residues: CASSANRGSGANVLTF.

Note on this clonotype: A clone one base away is much larger, so this may be a read error. This rearrangement joins TRBV28 to TRBJ2-7; D not resolved. With 7 bases removed from V and 3 bases from J, the gap between germline ends came to 16 bases. Germline V gene data show CDR1 as MDHEN and CDR2 as SYDVKM. CDR3 length: 14 amino acids. The CDR3 loop is CASIPALADYEQYF. The CDR3 bases are TGTGCCAGCATCCCGGCCCTTGCGGACTACGAGCAGTACTTC. The whole variable domain, filled in from reference TRBV28 and TRBJ2-7, reads DVKVTQSSRYLVKRTGEKVFLECVQDMDHENMFWYRQDPGLGLRLIYFSYDVKMKEKGDIPEGYSVSREKKERFSLILESASTNQTSMYLCASIPALADYEQYFGPGTRLTVT.

The V and J genes are TRBV19 and TRBJ1-2, with D uncertain. CDR3 size: 11 residues. Germline V gene data show CDR1 as LNHDA and CDR2 as SQIVND (reference sequence). Trimming took 7 bases from V and 13 from J, leaving 16 bases between them. The CDR3 region is CASTNRGWLTF. In DNA, the CDR3 is TGTGCCAGTACTAACAGAGGCTGGCTCACCTTC.